Sequencing of this T cell receptor (beta chain) was carried out in a study of Ad26.COV2.S vaccination and SARS-CoV-2 variants. About the research overall: Once or twice, 56 days apart, Ad26.COV2.S was delivered intramuscularly. Regarding the study as a whole: Vaccine and placebo recipients had similar non-spike TCR breadth.

Germline CDR1 and CDR2: MNHEY and SVGAGI. The CDR3 runs 14 residues. With 0 bases clipped from V and 4 bases from J, the junction kept 0 bases outside the gene matches. As to this clone: Antigen specificity is unknown. The same CDR3 can be traced to other DNA sequences in this sample.

As to treatment: about 20 received Ad26.COV2.S at low or high dose, single or two shots; several received placebo; per-sample allocation not given. Vaccine and placebo recipients were sampled on day 63 after the first injection. Ad26.COV2.S expressed prefusion-stabilized spike from the original Wuhan strain. Method: immunoSEQ multiplex PCR; TCRdb's copy keeps in-frame clones and lacks some. The sample has roughly 330,000 clones, roughly nine tenths seen once. The chain employs TRBV6-5 and TRBJ1-1, with 9 nucleotides matching TRBD1. Sequencing used peripheral blood, obtained in a trial of Ad26.COV2.S vaccine versus placebo. This receptor was taken from a person aged 18 to 65 who received the Ad26.COV2.S COVID-19 vaccine or a placebo. The CDR3 coding sequence is TGTGCCAGCAGTTACTCGACAGGGGGCACTGAAGCTTTCTTT. It encodes CASSYSTGGTEAFF.